Given below is one TCR beta chain in context. The sample belongs to a study of identical twins. TCRdb called the 5' RACE reads again in MiXCR, with one record for every CDR3 protein. Of about 200,000 distinct CDR3 sequences listed, roughly a tenth are singletons. Among all donors, each was a healthy Caucasian. Germline CDR1 reads MNHEY; CDR2 reads SVGEGT. V was pared by 7 bases and J by 4 bases, with 8 bases of the junction left unmatched. The CDR3 spans 14 residues. The chain combines TRBV6-2 or TRBV6-3 with TRBJ1-2; TRBD1 matches 8 bases. The source is a woman aged 18-29 years in good health. Sequenced sample: memory (CD45RO+) T cells sorted from blood. CDR3 in amino acids: CASIDRTGIYGYTF. CDR3 in DNA: TGTGCCAGCATCGACAGGACAGGGATCTATGGCTACACCTTC.